Described below is a single T cell receptor (beta chain) sequence and its context. Antigen: not known. Clones were sequenced by immunoSEQ multiplex PCR, and TCRdb holds only the in-frame ones, with some missing. Of roughly 9,700 clones in the sample, roughly four fifths were seen once. The data were taken from a study of somatic mutations in cytotoxic T cells in rheumatoid arthritis. Study results and caveats: An age-related increase in CD8+ clonality was seen in rheumatoid arthritis patients but not in healthy controls. Researchers did not know the antigen targets of the expanded CD8+ clones.

Sequenced: CD8+ T cells sorted from blood. The receptor was derived from a woman aged 45-65 years in good health.

The CDR3 DNA sequence: TGCGCCAGCAGCCAAGGGGGGGGGAGTAGACTAGCGGGAGTGGTGGACAATGAGCAGTTCTTC. It translates to CASSQGGGSRLAGVVDNEQFF. The V and J genes are TRBV4-3 and TRBJ2-1; 12 bases are shared with TRBD2. The germline V gene encodes CDR1 LGHNA and CDR2 YSLEER. The CDR3 extends over 21 amino acids. V lost 1 base to trimming and J lost 5 bases; unmatched junction nucleotides: 18.